These T cell receptor beta chains were read from a single sample in a study of Graves' ophthalmopathy and Graves' hyperthyroidism. Using its own MiXCR run on the multiplex PCR reads, TCRdb lists one record per CDR3 protein. The profile covers 170,000 or so distinct CDR3 sequences, with 37% appearing a single time and roughly 5.8% taken by the ten largest. Sequencing was done on a sample of peripheral blood. The receptors originated from a woman in her thirties or forties with Graves' ophthalmopathy. Both conserved end residues are part of each CDR3. The D gene is left open where the match is weak. Where a row states a size, it is once, few, many or the class of an expanded clone; other rows omit it.

>TRBV5-1|TRBJ2-2|many|TRBD2
CASSLVTSGIGGELFF
TGCGCCAGCAGCTTGGTAACTAGCGGGATTGGCGGGGAGCTGTTTTTT
>TRBV6-2/TRBV6-3|TRBJ1-2|.|.
CASSYSRYGYTF
TGTGCCAGCAGTTACTCTCGGTATGGCTACACCTTC
>TRBV14|TRBJ1-2|once|TRBD1
CASSPWDSRGYTF
TGTGCCAGCAGCCCCTGGGACAGTCGAGGCTACACCTTC
>TRBV19|TRBJ2-2|many|.
CASMPGSAGELFF
TGTGCCAGTATGCCAGGGAGTGCCGGGGAGCTGTTTTTT
>TRBV29-1|TRBJ2-7|many|.
CSVSGDSYEQYF
TGCAGCGTTTCAGGGGACTCCTACGAGCAGTACTTC
>TRBV29-1|TRBJ2-2|few|.
CSVGGRSTGELFF
TGCAGCGTTGGAGGGAGATCCACCGGGGAGCTGTTTTTT
>TRBV19|TRBJ2-2|many|.
CASVPSEGNTGELFF
TGTGCCAGTGTACCTAGCGAGGGGAACACCGGGGAGCTGTTTTTT
>TRBV6-2/TRBV6-3|TRBJ1-1|.|.
CASSYSRVVDTEAFF
TGTGCCAGCAGTTACTCACGGGTGGTTGACACTGAAGCTTTCTTT
>TRBV6-2/TRBV6-3|TRBJ2-7|.|.
CASNRADYEQYF
TGTGCCAGCAATCGCGCGGACTACGAGCAGTACTTC
>TRBV7-8|TRBJ2-5|.|.
CASRFEMGGRETQYF
TGTGCCAGCAGGTTCGAGATGGGAGGCAGAGAGACCCAGTACTTC
>TRBV30|TRBJ1-1|.|.
CAWSQPSYTEAFF
TGTGCCTGGAGCCAACCTTCATACACTGAAGCTTTCTTT
>TRBV19|TRBJ1-5|.|.
CASHRHSNQPQHF
TGTGCCAGCCACAGGCATAGCAATCAGCCCCAGCATTTT
>TRBV5-1|TRBJ2-5|.|.
CASSGRDFQETQYF
TGCGCCAGCAGCGGCCGGGACTTTCAAGAGACCCAGTACTTC
>TRBV12-3/TRBV12-4|TRBJ2-7|.|TRBD2
CASSPSRGEDVYEQYF
TGTGCCAGCAGTCCTTCCCGGGGGGAGGACGTCTACGAGCAGTACTTC
>TRBV30|TRBJ2-2|.|.
CAWSSGTNTGELFF
TGTGCCTGGAGTTCCGGGACAAACACCGGGGAGCTGTTTTTT
>TRBV7-2|TRBJ2-2|many|.
CASSIRRAGGELFF
TGTGCCAGCAGCATTAGGAGGGCTGGCGGGGAGCTGTTTTTT
>TRBV6-1|TRBJ2-5|.|TRBD1
CASSEALSGTGQETQYF
TGTGCCAGCAGTGAAGCGCTGTCCGGGACAGGACAAGAGACCCAGTACTTC
>TRBV20-1|TRBJ2-7|.|TRBD2
CSAREGSGRNEQYF
TGCAGTGCTAGAGAGGGTAGCGGGAGGAACGAGCAGTACTTC
>TRBV11-1|TRBJ1-2|many|.
CASSLGPGESPNYGYTF
TGTGCCAGCAGCTTAGGTCCGGGGGAGTCTCCTAACTATGGCTACACCTTC
>TRBV6-1|TRBJ2-2|.|.
CASPPVNTGELFF
TGTGCCTCCCCCCCAGTAAACACCGGGGAGCTGTTTTTT
>TRBV5-6|TRBJ2-7|many|.
CASIPQASGAYEQYF
TGTGCCAGCATCCCACAGGCCTCGGGGGCCTACGAGCAGTACTTC
>TRBV28|TRBJ2-7|.|TRBD1
CASSDRGRPYEQYF
TGTGCCAGCAGTGACAGGGGGCGACCCTACGAGCAGTACTTC
>TRBV12-3/TRBV12-4|TRBJ2-7|.|.
CASSWGTSYEQYF
TGTGCCAGCAGTTGGGGCACCTCCTACGAGCAGTACTTC
>TRBV12-3/TRBV12-4|TRBJ2-2|few|.
CASSFQLGNTGELFF
TGTGCCAGCAGTTTCCAGCTTGGGAACACCGGGGAGCTGTTTTTT
>TRBV29-1|TRBJ2-5|many|.
CSFHGVGETQYF
TGCAGCTTCCACGGGGTAGGGGAGACCCAGTACTTC
>TRBV5-1|TRBJ1-1|many|.
CASSSTNGGRTEAFF
TGCGCCAGCAGCTCCACTAACGGGGGAAGGACTGAAGCTTTCTTT
>TRBV7-8|TRBJ1-2|.|.
CASSSAFGGAEGYTF
TGTGCCAGCAGCTCTGCCTTTGGAGGGGCGGAAGGCTACACCTTC
>TRBV7-3|TRBJ2-5|many|TRBD2
CASSSGTSGGVETQYF
TGTGCCAGCAGCTCAGGAACTAGCGGGGGGGTGGAGACCCAGTACTTC
>TRBV6-2/TRBV6-3|TRBJ2-7|.|TRBD2
CASSQTSGGYEQYF
TGTGCCAGCAGTCAAACTAGCGGGGGGTACGAGCAGTACTTC
>TRBV20-1|TRBJ1-5|many|TRBD1
CSAEIRQGTNSNQPQHF
TGCAGTGCTGAAATTCGACAGGGGACCAATAGCAATCAGCCCCAGCATTTT
>TRBV10-3|TRBJ1-2|.|.
CAISENSNYGYTF
TGTGCCATCAGTGAAAACAGCAACTATGGCTACACCTTC
>TRBV6-1|TRBJ2-7|once|.
CASRRGQYEQYF
TGTGCCAGCAGGAGAGGACAGTACGAGCAGTACTTC
>TRBV7-8|TRBJ1-1|.|.
CASIPGRDPSNSFF
TGTGCCAGCATCCCAGGCCGGGACCCATCGAATTCTTTCTTT
>TRBV15|TRBJ2-5|many|.
CATSRDLGGASGETQYF
TGTGCCACCAGCAGAGACCTGGGGGGGGCCTCTGGGGAGACCCAGTACTTC
>TRBV20-1|TRBJ2-7|many|TRBD1
CSAKGQGLYEQYF
TGCAGTGCTAAAGGACAGGGGCTGTACGAGCAGTACTTC
>TRBV6-5|TRBJ1-2|medium-sized|.
CASSYQRQSYGYTF
TGTGCCAGCAGTTACCAACGACAGTCCTATGGCTACACCTTC
>TRBV6-5|TRBJ1-1|many|TRBD1
CASSLPGQMNTEAFF
TGTGCCAGCAGTTTACCGGGACAGATGAACACTGAAGCTTTCTTT
>TRBV12-3/TRBV12-4|TRBJ2-7|many|.
CASSPPGLKQYF
TGTGCCAGCAGCCCCCCAGGGCTCAAGCAGTACTTC
>TRBV7-1|TRBJ2-5|.|.
CASSSDPGETQYF
TGTGCCAGCAGCTCAGACCCGGGGGAGACCCAGTACTTC
>TRBV12-3/TRBV12-4|TRBJ1-3|many|TRBD1
CASSPTAGQGPNTIYF
TGTGCCAGCAGTCCCACGGCGGGACAGGGTCCAAACACCATATATTTT
>TRBV6-5|TRBJ1-3|many|.
CASSFGGEGWAGNTIYF
TGTGCCAGCAGTTTTGGGGGAGAAGGTTGGGCCGGAAACACCATATATTTT
>TRBV20-1|TRBJ1-5|many|TRBD1
CSARRTGRNQPQHF
TGCAGTGCTAGACGGACAGGGCGCAATCAGCCCCAGCATTTT
>TRBV6-2/TRBV6-3|TRBJ1-3|once|.
CASSFGGSGNTIYF
TGTGCCAGCAGTTTCGGGGGAAGTGGAAACACCATATATTTT
>TRBV24-1|TRBJ1-1|.|.
CSNTEAFF
TGTTCGAACACTGAAGCTTTCTTT
>TRBV28|TRBJ2-7|many|TRBD1
CASRSFSTGAHYEQYF
TGTGCCAGCAGGTCTTTCTCGACAGGGGCCCACTACGAGCAGTACTTC
>TRBV6-5|TRBJ2-7|many|TRBD1
CASSYLTGDEQYF
TGTGCCAGCAGTTATCTTACAGGGGACGAGCAGTACTTC
>TRBV7-2|TRBJ2-5|.|TRBD2
CASSLPGGTARETQYF
TGTGCCAGCAGCCTCCCCGGGGGGACCGCCAGGGAGACCCAGTACTTC
>TRBV9|TRBJ2-5|many|.
CASSAVQGGETQYF
TGTGCCAGCAGCGCCGTACAGGGAGGAGAGACCCAGTACTTC
>TRBV15|TRBJ2-2|many|TRBD2
CATSRDRASGTGGELFF
TGTGCCACCAGCAGAGATAGGGCTAGCGGGACGGGCGGGGAGCTGTTTTTT
>TRBV6-4|TRBJ1-1|many|.
CASSERATGGEDTEAFF
TGTGCCAGCAGTGAGAGAGCCACGGGAGGAGAGGACACTGAAGCTTTCTTT
>TRBV15|TRBJ2-7|.|.
CATSGGGAPSYEQYF
TGTGCCACCAGCGGAGGAGGAGCCCCATCCTACGAGCAGTACTTC
>TRBV19|TRBJ1-5|.|TRBD1
CASSSGQTSNQPQHF
TGTGCCAGTAGTTCGGGACAGACCAGCAATCAGCCCCAGCATTTT
>TRBV6-1|TRBJ2-6|.|.
CASSGPGAGANVLTF
TGTGCCAGCAGTGGCCCAGGGGCTGGGGCCAACGTCCTGACTTTC
>TRBV2|TRBJ1-2|few|.
CASTEGGNYGYTF
TGTGCCAGCACCGAAGGGGGAAACTATGGCTACACCTTC
>TRBV20-1|TRBJ2-7|many|.
CSASLDADEQYF
TGCAGTGCTAGTTTGGACGCGGACGAGCAGTACTTC
>TRBV25-1|TRBJ2-4|many|.
CASSSIELAKNIQYF
TGTGCCAGCAGCTCAATAGAGCTAGCCAAAAACATTCAGTACTTC
>TRBV9|TRBJ1-2|.|.
CASSVSGGPYGYTF
TGTGCCAGCAGCGTTTCCGGGGGGCCATATGGCTACACCTTC